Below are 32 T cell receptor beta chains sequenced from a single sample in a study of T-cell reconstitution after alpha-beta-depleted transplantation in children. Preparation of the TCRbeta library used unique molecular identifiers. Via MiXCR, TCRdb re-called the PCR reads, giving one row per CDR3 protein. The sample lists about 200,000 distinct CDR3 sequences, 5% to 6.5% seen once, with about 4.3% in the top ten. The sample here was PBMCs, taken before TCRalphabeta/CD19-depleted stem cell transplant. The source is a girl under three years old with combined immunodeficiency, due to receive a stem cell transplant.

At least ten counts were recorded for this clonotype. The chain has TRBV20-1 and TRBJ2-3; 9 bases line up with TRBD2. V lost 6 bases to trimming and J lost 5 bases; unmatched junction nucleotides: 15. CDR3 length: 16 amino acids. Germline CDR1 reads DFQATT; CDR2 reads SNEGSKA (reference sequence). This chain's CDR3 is CSAPRREGPPVDTQYF. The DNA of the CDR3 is TGCAGTGCCCCGAGGCGGGAGGGCCCTCCCGTAGATACGCAGTATTTT.

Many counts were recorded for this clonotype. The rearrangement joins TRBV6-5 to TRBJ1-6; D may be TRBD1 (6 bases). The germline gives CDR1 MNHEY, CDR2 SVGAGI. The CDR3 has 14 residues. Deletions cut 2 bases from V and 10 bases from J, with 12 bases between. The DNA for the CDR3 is TGTGCCAGCAGTTACGCGACAGGTTACTCACCCCTCCACTTT. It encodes CASSYATGYSPLHF.

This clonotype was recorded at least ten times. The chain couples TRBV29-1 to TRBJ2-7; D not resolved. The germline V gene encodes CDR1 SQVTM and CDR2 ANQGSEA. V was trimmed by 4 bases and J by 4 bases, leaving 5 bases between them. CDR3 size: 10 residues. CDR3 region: CSVVEYEQYF. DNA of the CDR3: TGCAGCGTTGTGGAATACGAGCAGTACTTC.

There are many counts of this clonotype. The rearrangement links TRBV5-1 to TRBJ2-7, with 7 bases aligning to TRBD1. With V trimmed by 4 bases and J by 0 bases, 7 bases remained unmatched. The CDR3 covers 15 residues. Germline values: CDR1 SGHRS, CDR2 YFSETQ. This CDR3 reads CASSPDRAVSYEQYF. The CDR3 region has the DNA TGCGCCAGCAGCCCTGACAGGGCCGTCTCCTACGAGCAGTACTTC. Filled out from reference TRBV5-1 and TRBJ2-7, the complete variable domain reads KAGVTQTPRYLIKTRGQQVTLSCSPISGHRSVSWYQQTPGQGLQFLFEYFSETQRNKGNFPGRFSGRQFSNSRSEMNVSTLELGDSALYLCASSPDRAVSYEQYFGPGTRLTVT.

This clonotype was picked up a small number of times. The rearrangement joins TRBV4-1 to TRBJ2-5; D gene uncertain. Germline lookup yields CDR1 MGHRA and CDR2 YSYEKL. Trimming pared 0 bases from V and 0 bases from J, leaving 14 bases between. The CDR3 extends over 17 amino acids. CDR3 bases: TGCGCCAGCAGCCAAGATCCCACCCCCAGATACCAAGAGACCCAGTACTTC. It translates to CASSQDPTPRYQETQYF.

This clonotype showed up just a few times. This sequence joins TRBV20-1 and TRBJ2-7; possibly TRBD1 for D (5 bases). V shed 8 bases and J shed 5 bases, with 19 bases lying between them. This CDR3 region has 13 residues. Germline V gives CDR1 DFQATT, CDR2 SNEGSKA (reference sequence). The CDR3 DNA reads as TGCAGTTCGCGACAGACGGCCAGGGACGAGCAGTACTTC. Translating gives CSSRQTARDEQYF.

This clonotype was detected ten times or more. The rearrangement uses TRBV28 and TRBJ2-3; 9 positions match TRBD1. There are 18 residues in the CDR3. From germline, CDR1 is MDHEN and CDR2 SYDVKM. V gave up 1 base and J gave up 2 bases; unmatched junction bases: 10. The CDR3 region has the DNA TGTGCCAGCAGTTTATCGGAACAGGGGGCGCTTTACACAGATACGCAGTATTTT. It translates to CASSLSEQGALYTDTQYF.

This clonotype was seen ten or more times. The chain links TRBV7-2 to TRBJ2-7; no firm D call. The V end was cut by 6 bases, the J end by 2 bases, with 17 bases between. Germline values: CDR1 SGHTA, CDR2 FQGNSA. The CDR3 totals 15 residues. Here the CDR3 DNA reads TGTGCCAGCAGTTTGTCCACCGGGCCCACCTACGAGCAGTACTTC. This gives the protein CASSLSTGPTYEQYF.

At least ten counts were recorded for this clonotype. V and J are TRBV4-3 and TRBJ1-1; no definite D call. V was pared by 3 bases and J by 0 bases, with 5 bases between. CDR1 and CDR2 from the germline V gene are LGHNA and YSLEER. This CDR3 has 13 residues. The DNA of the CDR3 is TGCGCCAGCAGCCAGAGGGTGAACACTGAAGCTTTCTTT. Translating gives CASSQRVNTEAFF.

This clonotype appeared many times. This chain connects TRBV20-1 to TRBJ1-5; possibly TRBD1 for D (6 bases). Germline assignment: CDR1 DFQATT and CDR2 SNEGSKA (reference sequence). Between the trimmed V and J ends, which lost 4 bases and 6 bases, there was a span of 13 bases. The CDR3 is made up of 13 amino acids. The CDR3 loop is CSAKKTGSQPQHF. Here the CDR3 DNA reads TGCAGTGCTAAGAAAACAGGGAGTCAGCCCCAGCATTTT.

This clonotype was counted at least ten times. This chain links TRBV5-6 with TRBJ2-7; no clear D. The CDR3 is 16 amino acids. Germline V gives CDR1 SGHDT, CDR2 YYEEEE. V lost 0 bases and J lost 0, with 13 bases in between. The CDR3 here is CASSLGPTIYSYEQYF. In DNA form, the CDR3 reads TGTGCCAGCAGCTTGGGGCCGACAATATACTCCTACGAGCAGTACTTC. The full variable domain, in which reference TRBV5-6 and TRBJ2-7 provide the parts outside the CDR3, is DAGVTQSPTHLIKTRGQQVTLRCSPKSGHDTVSWYQQALGQGPQFIFQYYEEEERQRGNFPDRFSGHQFPNYSSELNVNALLLGDSALYLCASSLGPTIYSYEQYFGPGTRLTVT.

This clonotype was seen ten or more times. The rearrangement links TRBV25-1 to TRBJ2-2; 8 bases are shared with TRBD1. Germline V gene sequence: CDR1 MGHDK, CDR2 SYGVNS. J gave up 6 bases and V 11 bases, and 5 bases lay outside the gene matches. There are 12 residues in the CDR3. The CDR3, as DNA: TGTGCCCACAGGGGGGTGGCCGGGGAGCTGTTTTTT. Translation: CAHRGVAGELFF.

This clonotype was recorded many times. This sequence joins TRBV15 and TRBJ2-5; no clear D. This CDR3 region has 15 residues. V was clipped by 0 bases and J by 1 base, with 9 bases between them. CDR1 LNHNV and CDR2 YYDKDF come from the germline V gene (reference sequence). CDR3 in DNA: TGTGCCACCAGCAGAGATCAGACCAGCCAAGAGACCCAGTACTTC. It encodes CATSRDQTSQETQYF. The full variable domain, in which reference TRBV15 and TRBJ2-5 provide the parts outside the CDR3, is DAMVIQNPRYQVTQFGKPVTLSCSQTLNHNVMYWYQQKSSQAPKLLFHYYDKDFNNEADTPDNFQSRRPNTSFCFLDIRSPGLGDTAMYLCATSRDQTSQETQYFGPGTRLLVL.

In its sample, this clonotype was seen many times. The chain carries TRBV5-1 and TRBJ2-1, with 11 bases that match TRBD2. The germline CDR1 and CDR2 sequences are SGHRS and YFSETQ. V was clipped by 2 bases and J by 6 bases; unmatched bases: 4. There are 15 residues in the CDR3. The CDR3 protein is CASSLTSGGFNEQFF. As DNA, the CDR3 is TGCGCCAGCAGCTTAACTAGCGGGGGCTTCAATGAGCAGTTCTTC.

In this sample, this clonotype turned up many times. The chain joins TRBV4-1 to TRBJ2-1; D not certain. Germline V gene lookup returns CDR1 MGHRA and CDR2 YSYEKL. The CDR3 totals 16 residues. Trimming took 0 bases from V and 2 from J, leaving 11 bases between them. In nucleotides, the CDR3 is TGCGCCAGCAGCCAAGATGTCAGCGTAGCCTACAATGAGCAGTTCTTC. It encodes CASSQDVSVAYNEQFF.

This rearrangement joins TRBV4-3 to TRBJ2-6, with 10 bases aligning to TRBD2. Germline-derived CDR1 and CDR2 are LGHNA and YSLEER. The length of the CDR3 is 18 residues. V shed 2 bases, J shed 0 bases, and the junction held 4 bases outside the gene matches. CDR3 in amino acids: CASSQRLAGISGANVLTF. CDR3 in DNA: TGCGCCAGCAGCCAACGACTAGCGGGTATCTCTGGGGCCAACGTCCTGACTTTC.

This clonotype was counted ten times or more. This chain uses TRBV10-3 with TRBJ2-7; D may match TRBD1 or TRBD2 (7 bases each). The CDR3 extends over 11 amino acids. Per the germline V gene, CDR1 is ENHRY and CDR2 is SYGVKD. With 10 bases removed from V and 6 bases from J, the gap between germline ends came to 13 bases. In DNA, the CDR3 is TGTGCCACCCAGGGGGAGGGCGAGCAGTACTTC. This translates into CATQGEGEQYF.

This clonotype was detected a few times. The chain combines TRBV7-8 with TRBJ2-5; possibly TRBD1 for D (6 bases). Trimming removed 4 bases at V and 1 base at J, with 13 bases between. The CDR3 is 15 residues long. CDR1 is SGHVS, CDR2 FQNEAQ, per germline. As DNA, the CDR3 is TGTGCCAGCAGCTCTCCCCCCAGGGGCCAAGAGACCCAGTACTTC. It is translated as CASSSPPRGQETQYF.

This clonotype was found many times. The CDR3 sequence: CASMNTEAFF. In nucleotides, the CDR3 is TGTGCCAGCATGAACACTGAAGCTTTCTTT. The rearrangement links TRBV2 to TRBJ1-1; unclear D gene. Germline V lookup: CDR1 SNHLY, CDR2 FYNNEI. This CDR3 region has 10 residues. V was trimmed by 7 bases and J by 0 bases, leaving 0 bases between them.

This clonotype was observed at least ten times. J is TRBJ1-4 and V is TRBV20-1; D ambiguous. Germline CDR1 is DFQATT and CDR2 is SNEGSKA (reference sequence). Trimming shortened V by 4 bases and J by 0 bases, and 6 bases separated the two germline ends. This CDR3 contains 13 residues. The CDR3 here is CSAISTTNEKLFF. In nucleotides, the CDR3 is TGCAGTGCTATCAGCACAACTAATGAAAAACTGTTTTTT.

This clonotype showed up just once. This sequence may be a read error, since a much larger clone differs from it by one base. Written as DNA, the CDR3 is TGCTGTGCTAGAGTAGCGGGAGGGCCCGGGGCCTACAATGAGCAGTTCTTC. This translates into CCARVAGGPGAYNEQFF. The chain joins TRBV20-1 to TRBJ2-1; 11 bases match TRBD2. CDR1 and CDR2 from the germline V gene are DFQATT and SNEGSKA (reference sequence). The CDR3 runs to 17 residues.

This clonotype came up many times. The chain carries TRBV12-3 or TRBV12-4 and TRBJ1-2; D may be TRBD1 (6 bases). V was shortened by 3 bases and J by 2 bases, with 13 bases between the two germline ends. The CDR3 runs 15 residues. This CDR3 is CASSFVQGNNYGYTF. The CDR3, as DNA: TGTGCCAGCAGTTTCGTCCAGGGGAACAACTATGGCTACACCTTC.

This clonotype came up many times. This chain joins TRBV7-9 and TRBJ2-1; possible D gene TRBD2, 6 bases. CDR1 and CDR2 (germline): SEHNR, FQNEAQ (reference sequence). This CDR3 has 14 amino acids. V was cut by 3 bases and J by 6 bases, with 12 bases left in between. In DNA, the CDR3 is TGTGCCAGCAGCTTTCTTGATAGCGGCAATGAGCAGTTCTTC. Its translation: CASSFLDSGNEQFF.

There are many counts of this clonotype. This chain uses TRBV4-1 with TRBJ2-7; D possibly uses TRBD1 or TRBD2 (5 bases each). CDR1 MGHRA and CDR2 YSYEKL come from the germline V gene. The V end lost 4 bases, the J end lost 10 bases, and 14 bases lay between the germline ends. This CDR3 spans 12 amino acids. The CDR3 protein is CASSLEGSHQYF. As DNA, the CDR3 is TGCGCCAGCAGCCTAGAGGGGAGCCATCAGTACTTC.

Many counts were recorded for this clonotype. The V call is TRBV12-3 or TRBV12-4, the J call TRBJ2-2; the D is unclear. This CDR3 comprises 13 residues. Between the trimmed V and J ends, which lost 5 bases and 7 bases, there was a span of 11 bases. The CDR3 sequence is CASSVPVHGELFF. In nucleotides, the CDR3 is TGTGCCAGCAGTGTGCCAGTCCACGGGGAGCTGTTTTTT.

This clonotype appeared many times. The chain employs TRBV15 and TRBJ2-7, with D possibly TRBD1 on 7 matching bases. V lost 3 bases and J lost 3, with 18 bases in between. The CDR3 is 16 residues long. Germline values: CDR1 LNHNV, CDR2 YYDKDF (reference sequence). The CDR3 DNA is TGTGCCACCAGCAGCGTCAGGGGGGTGGCTTTCTACGAGCAGTACTTC. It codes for CATSSVRGVAFYEQYF.

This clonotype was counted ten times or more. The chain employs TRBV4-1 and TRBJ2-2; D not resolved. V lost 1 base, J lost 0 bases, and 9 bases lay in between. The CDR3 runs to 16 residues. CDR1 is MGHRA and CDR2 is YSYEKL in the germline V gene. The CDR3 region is CASSQASRSNTGELFF. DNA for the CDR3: TGCGCCAGCAGCCAAGCGTCGCGTTCGAACACCGGGGAGCTGTTTTTT.

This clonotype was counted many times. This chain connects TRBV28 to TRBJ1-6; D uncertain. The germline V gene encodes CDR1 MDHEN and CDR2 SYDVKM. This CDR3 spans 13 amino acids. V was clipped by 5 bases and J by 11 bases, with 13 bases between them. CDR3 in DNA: TGTGCCAGCAGTAACCTTCTTGGTCCACCCCTCCACTTT. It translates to CASSNLLGPPLHF.

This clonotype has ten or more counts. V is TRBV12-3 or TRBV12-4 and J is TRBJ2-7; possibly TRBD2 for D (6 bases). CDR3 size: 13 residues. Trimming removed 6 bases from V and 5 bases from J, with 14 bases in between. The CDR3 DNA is TGTGCCAGCAGACCGGGACTCGGAAACGAGCAGTACTTC. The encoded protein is CASRPGLGNEQYF.

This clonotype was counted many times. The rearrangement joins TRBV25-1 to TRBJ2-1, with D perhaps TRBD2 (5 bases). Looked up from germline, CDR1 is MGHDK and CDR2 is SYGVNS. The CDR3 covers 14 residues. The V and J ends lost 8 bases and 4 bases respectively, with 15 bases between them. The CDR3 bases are TGTGCCAGCCGTTCCCGGACTTCTTACAATGAGCAGTTCTTC. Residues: CASRSRTSYNEQFF.

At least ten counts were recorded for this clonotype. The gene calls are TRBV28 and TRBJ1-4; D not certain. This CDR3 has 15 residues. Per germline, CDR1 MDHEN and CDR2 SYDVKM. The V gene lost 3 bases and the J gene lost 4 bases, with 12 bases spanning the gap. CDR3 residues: CASSLAGALNEKLFF. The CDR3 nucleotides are TGTGCCAGCAGTTTGGCGGGAGCTCTTAATGAAAAACTGTTTTTT.

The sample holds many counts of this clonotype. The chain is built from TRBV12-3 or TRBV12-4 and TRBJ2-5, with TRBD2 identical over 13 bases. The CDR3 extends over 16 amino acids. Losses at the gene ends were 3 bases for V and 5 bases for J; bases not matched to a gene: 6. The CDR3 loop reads CASSLGLAGKEETQYF. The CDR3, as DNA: TGTGCCAGCAGTTTGGGACTAGCGGGGAAGGAGGAGACCCAGTACTTC.